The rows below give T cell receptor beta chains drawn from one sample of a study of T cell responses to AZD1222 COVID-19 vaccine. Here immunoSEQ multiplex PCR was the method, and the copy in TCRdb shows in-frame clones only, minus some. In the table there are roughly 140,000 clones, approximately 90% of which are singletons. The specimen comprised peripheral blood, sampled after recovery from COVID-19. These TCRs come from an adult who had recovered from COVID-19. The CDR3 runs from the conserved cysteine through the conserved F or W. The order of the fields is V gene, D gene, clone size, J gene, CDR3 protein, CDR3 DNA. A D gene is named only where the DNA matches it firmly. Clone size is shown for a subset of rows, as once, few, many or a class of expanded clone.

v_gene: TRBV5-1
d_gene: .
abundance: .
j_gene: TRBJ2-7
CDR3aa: CASSWTVADEQYF
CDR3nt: TGCGCCAGCAGCTGGACAGTTGCCGACGAGCAGTACTTC

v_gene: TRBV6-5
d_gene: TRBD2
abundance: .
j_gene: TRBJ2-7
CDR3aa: CASRKLSAGGEQYF
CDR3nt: TGTGCCAGCAGAAAACTCAGTGCGGGGGGCGAGCAGTACTTC

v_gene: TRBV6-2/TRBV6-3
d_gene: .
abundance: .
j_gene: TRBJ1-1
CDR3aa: CASSTRRAHTEAFF
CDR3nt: TGTGCCAGCAGTACACGAAGGGCCCACACTGAAGCTTTCTTT

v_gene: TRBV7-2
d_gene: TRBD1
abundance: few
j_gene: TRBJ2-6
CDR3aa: CASSSHDRGSGANVLTF
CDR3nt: TGTGCCAGCAGCTCCCATGACAGGGGCTCTGGGGCCAACGTCCTGACTTTC

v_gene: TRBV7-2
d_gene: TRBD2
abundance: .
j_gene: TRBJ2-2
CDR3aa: CASRGWFRTSGDNTGELFF
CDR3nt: TGTGCCAGCAGGGGGTGGTTTCGGACTAGCGGGGATAACACCGGGGAGCTGTTTTTT

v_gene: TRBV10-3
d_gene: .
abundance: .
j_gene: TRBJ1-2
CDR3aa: CAISESVGYTF
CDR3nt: TGTGCCATCAGTGAGTCGGTCGGCTACACCTTC

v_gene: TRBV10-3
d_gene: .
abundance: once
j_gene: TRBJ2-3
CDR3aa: CAISPSSSTDTQYF
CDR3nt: TGTGCCATCAGCCCTTCCTCTAGCACAGATACGCAGTATTTT

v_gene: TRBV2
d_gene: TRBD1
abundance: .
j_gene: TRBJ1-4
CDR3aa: CASETGSEKLFF
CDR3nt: TGTGCCTCTGAGACAGGGTCTGAAAAACTGTTTTTT

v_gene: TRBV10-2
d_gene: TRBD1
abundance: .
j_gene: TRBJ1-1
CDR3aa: CASSEPRKDRGRRTEAFF
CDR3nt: TGCGCCAGCAGTGAGCCACGGAAGGACAGGGGGCGCAGGACTGAAGCTTTCTTT

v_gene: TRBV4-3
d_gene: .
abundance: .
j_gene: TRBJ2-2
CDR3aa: CASSQDWTNTGELFF
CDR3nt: TGCGCCAGCAGCCAAGATTGGACAAACACCGGGGAGCTGTTTTTT

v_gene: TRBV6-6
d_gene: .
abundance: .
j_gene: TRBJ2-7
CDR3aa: CASSGSPYEQYF
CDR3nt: TGTGCCAGCAGTGGGTCCCCATACGAGCAGTACTTC

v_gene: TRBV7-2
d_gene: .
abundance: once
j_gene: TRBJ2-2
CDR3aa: CASSLEVRQMEITGELFF
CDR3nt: TGTGCCAGCAGCTTAGAGGTGCGACAGATGGAAATTACCGGGGAGCTGTTTTTT

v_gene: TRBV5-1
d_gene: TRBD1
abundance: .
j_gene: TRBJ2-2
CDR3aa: CASSPGQGWSTGELFF
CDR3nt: TGCGCCAGCAGCCCCGGACAGGGTTGGTCCACCGGGGAGCTGTTTTTT

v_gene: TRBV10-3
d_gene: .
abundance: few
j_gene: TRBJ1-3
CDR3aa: CASKGSGSGNTIYF
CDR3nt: TGTGCCAGCAAAGGATCTGGCTCTGGCAACACCATATATTTT

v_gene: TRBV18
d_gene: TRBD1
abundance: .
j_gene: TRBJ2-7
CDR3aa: CASSQGAPYEQYF
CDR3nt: TGTGCCAGCTCACAGGGGGCCCCCTACGAGCAGTACTTC

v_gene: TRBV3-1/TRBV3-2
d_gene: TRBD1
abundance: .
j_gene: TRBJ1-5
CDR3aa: CASSQGTGVRQPQHF
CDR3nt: TGTGCCAGCAGCCAAGGGACAGGGGTACGACAGCCCCAGCATTTT

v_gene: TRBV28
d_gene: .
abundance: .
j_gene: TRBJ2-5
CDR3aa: CASNQGGRAQYF
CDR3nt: TGTGCCAGCAACCAGGGGGGACGGGCCCAGTACTTC

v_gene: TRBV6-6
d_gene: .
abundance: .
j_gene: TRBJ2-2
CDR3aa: CASSRDRGRNTGELFF
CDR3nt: TGTGCCAGCAGCCGCGATCGGGGCAGGAACACCGGGGAGCTGTTTTTT

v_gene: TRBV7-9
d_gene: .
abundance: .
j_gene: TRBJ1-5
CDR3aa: CASSLGGTQDQPQHF
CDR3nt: TGTGCCAGCAGCTTAGGCGGGACACAGGATCAGCCCCAGCATTTT

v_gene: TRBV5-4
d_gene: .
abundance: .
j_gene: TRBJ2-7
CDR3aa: CASSLAGGSYEQYF
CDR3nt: TGTGCCAGCAGCTTGGCCGGGGGCTCCTACGAGCAGTACTTC

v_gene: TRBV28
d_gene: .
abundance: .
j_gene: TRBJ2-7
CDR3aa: CASSQDLIPYEQYF
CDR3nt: TGTGCCAGCAGTCAAGACCTAATCCCCTACGAGCAGTACTTC

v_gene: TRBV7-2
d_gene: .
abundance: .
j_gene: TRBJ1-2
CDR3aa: CASSLDGEFDGYTF
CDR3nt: TGTGCCAGCAGCTTAGATGGGGAGTTCGATGGCTACACCTTC

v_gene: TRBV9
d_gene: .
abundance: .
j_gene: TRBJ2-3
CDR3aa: CASSVEASLSTDTQYF
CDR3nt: TGTGCCAGCAGCGTAGAGGCCTCACTGAGCACAGATACGCAGTATTTT

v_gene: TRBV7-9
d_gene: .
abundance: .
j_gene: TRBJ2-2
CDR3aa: CASSLARGGTGELFF
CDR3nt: TGTGCCAGCAGCTTAGCAAGGGGCGGCACCGGGGAGCTGTTTTTT

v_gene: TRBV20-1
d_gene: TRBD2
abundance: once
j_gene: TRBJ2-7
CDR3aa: CSASGLAGGPSPHEQYF
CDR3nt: TGCAGTGCTAGTGGACTAGCGGGAGGGCCCTCGCCCCACGAGCAGTACTTC

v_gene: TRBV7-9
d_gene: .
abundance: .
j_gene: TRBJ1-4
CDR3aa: CASSLNPRLANEKLFF
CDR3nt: TGTGCCAGCAGCTTAAATCCACGGTTGGCTAATGAAAAACTGTTTTTT

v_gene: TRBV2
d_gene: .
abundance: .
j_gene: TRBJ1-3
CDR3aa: CASRRQPTSGNTIYF
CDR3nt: TGTGCCAGCAGAAGACAGCCGACCTCTGGAAACACCATATATTTT

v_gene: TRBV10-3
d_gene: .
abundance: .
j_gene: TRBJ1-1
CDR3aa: CAIRGEQGTNTEAFF
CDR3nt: TGTGCCATCAGGGGAGAACAGGGTACAAACACTGAAGCTTTCTTT

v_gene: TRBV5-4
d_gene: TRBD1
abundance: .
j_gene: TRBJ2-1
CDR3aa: CASSGGQGRNEQFF
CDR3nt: TGTGCCAGCAGCGGTGGACAGGGGCGAAATGAGCAGTTCTTC

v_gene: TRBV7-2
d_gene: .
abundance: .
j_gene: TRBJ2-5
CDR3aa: CASSSGPTPSEDQYF
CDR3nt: TGTGCCAGCAGCTCTGGACCCACGCCCTCGGAGGACCAGTACTTC